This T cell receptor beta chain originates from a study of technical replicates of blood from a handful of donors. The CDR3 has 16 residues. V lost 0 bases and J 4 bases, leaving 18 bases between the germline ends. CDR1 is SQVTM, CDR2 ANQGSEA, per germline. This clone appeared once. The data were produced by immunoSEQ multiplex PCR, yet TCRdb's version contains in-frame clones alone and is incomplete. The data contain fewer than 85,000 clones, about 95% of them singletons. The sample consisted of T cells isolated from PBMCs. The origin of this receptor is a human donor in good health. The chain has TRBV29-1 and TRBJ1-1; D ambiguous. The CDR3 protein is CSVEDPEQFMSTEAFF. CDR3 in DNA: TGCAGCGTTGAAGATCCGGAACAGTTCATGAGCACTGAAGCTTTCTTT.